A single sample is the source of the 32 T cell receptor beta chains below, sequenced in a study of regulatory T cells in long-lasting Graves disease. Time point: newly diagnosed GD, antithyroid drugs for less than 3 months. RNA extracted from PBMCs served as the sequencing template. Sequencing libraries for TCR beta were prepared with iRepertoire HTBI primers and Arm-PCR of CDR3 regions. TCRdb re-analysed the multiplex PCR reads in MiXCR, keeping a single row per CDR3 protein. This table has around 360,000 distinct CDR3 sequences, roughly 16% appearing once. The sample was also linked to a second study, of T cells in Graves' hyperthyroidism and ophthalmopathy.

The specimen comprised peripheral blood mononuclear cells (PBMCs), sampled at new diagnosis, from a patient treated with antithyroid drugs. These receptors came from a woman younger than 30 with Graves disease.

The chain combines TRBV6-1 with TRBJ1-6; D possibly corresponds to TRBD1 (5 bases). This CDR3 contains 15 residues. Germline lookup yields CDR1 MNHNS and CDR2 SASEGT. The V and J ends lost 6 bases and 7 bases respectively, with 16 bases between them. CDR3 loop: CASSRGTAGNSPLHF. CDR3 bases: TGTGCCAGCAGCCGAGGGACGGCGGGGAATTCACCCCTCCACTTT.

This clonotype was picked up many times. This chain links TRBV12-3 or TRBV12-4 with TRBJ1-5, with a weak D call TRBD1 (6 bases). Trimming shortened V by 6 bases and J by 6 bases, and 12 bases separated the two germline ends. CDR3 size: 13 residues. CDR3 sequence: CASSHREGQPQHF. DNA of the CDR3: TGTGCCAGCAGCCACAGGGAAGGTCAGCCCCAGCATTTT.

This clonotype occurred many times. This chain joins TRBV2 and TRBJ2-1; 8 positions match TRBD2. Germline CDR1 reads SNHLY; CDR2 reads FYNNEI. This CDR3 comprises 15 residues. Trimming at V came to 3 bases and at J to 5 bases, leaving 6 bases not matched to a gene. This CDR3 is CASSDGTRINNEQFF. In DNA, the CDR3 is TGTGCCAGCAGTGACGGGACTAGGATTAACAATGAGCAGTTCTTC.

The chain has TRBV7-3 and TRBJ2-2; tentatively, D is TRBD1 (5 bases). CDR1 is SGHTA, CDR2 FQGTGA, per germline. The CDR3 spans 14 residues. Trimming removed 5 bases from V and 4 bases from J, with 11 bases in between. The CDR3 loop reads CASSTTGTTGELFF. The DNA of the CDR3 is TGTGCCAGCAGCACCACAGGAACCACCGGGGAGCTGTTTTTT.

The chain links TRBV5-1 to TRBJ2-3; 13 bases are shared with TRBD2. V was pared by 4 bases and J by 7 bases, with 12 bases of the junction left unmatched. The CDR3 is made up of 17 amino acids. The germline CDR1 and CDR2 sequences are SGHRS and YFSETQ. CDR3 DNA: TGCGCCAGCAGCAGCCAAGGGACTAGCGGGGCTAAGAATACGCAGTATTTT. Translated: CASSSQGTSGAKNTQYF.

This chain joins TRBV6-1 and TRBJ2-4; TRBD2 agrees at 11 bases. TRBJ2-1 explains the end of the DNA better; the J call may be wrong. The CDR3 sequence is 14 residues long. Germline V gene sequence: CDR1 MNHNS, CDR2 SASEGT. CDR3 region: CTTEVGSGRAAQFF. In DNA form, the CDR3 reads TGTACCACGGAGGTGGGTAGCGGGAGGGCCGCTCAGTTCTTC.

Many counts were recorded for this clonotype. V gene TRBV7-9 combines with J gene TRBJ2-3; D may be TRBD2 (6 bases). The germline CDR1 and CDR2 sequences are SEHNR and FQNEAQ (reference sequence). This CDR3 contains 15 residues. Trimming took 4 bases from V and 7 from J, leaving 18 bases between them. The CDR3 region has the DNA TGTGCCAGCAGCTCCCCGGAGGCGGGGAGAAATACGCAGTATTTT. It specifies CASSSPEAGRNTQYF.

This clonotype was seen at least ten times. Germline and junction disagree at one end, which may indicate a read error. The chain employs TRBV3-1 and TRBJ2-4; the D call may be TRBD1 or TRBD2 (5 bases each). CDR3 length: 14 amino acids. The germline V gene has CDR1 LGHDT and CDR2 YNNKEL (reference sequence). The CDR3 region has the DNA TGTGCCAGCAGCCAAGATCGCAGAGGGACCCGGCGGAACTTC. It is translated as CASSQDRRGTRRNF. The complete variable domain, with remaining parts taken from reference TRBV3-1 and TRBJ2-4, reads DTAVSQTPKYLVTQMGNDKSIKCEQNLGHDTMYWYKQDSKKFLKIMFSYNNKELIINETVPNRFSPKSPDKAHLNLHINSLELGDSAVYFCASSQDRRGTRRNFGAGTRLSVL.

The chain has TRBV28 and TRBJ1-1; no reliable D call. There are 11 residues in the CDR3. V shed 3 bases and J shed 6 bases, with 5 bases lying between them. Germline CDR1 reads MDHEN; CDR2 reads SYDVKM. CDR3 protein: CASSFLAEAFF. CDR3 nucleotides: TGTGCCAGCAGTTTTCTTGCTGAAGCTTTCTTT.

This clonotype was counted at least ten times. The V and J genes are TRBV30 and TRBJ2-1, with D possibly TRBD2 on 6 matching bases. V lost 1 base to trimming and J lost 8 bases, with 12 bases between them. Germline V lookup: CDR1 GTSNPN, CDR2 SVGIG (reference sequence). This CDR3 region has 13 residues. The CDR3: CAWSGNWGDEQFF. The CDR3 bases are TGTGCCTGGAGTGGGAACTGGGGGGATGAGCAGTTCTTC.

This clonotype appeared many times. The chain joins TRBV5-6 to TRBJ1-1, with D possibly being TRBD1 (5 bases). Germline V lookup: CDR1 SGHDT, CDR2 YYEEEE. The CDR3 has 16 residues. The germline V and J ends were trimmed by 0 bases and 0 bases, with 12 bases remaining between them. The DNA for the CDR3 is TGTGCCAGCAGCTTGGGGCCAGGGTCCATGAACACTGAAGCTTTCTTT. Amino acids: CASSLGPGSMNTEAFF.

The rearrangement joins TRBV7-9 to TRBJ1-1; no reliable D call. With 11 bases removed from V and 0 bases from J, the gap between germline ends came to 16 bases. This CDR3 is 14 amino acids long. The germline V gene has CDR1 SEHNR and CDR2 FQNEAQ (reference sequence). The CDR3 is CAGTRPEMNTEAFF. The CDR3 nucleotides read TGTGCCGGCACCCGTCCTGAGATGAACACTGAAGCTTTCTTT.

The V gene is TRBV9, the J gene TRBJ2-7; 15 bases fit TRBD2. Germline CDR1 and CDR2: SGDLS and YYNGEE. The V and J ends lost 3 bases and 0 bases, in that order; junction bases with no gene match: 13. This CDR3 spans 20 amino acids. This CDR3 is CASSGHHLGLAGGHSYEQYF. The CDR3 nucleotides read TGTGCCAGCAGCGGGCACCATCTGGGACTAGCGGGGGGTCACTCCTACGAGCAGTACTTC.

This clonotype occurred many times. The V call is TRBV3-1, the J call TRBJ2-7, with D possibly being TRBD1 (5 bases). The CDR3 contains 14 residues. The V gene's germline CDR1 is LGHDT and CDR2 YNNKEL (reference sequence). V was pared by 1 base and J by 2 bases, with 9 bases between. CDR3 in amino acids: CASSQAGAPYEQYF. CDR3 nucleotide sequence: TGTGCCAGCAGCCAAGCTGGGGCCCCCTACGAGCAGTACTTC.

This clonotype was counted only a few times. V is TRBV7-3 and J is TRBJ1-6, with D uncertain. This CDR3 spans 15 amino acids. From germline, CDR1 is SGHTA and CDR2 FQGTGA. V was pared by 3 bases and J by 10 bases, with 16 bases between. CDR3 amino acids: CASSLGSGFRSPLHF. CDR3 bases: TGTGCCAGCAGCTTGGGTAGCGGGTTTAGATCACCCCTCCACTTT.

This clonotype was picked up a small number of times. The CDR3 coding sequence is TGCAGCGTTGTTCCTAGCGTCTCCTACGAGCAGTACTTC. Its translation: CSVVPSVSYEQYF. The rearrangement uses TRBV29-1 and TRBJ2-7; D possibly corresponds to TRBD2 (6 bases). This CDR3 region has 13 residues. Germline V gene data show CDR1 as SQVTM and CDR2 as ANQGSEA. V was pared by 4 bases and J by 0 bases, with 10 bases between.

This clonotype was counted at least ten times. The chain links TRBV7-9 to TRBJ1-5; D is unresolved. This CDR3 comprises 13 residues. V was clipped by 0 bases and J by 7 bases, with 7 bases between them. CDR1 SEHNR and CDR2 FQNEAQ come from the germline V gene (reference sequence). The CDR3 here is CASSLAPSQPQHF. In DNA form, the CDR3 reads TGTGCCAGCAGCTTAGCCCCATCCCAGCCCCAGCATTTT.

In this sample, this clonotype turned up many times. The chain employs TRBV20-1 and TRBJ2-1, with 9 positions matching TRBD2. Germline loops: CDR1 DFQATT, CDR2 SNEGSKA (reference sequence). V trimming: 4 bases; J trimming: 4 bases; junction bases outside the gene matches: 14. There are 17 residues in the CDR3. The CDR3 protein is CSATYLAGGGGYNEQFF. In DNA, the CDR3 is TGCAGTGCTACCTACCTCGCGGGAGGGGGGGGGTACAATGAGCAGTTCTTC.

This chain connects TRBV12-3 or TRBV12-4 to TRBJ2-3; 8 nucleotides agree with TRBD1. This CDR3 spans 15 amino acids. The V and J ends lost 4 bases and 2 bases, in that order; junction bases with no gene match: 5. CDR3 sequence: CASSSGTGDTDTQYF. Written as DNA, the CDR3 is TGTGCCAGCAGTTCCGGGACAGGAGACACAGATACGCAGTATTTT.

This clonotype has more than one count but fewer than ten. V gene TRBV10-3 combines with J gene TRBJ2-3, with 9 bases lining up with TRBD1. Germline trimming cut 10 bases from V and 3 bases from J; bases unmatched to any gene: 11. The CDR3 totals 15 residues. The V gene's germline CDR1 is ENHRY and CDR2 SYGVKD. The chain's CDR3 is CATDDRGGRTDTQYF. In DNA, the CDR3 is TGTGCCACCGACGACAGGGGGGGCCGGACAGATACGCAGTATTTT.

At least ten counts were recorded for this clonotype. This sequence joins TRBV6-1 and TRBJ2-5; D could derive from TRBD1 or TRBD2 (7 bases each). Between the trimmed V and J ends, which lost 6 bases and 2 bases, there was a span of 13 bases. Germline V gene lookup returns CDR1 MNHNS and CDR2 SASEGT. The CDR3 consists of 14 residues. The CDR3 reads CASSQGGQQETQYF. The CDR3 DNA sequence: TGTGCCAGCAGCCAGGGGGGGCAGCAAGAGACCCAGTACTTC.

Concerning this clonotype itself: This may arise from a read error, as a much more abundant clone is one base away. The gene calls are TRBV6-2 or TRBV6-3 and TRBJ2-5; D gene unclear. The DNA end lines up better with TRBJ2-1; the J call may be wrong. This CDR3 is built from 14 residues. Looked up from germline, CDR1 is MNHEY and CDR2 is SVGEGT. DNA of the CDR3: TGTGCCGGCAGTTACTCGCTTGAGAACAATGAGCAGTTCTTC. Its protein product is CAGSYSLENNEQFF.

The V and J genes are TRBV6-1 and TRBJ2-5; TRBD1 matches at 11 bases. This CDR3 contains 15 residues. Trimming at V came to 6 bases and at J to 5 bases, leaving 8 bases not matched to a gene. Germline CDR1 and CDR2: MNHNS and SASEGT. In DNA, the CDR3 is TGTGCCAGCAGATCGCGCGGGACAGGGGGGGAGACCCAGTACTTC. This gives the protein CASRSRGTGGETQYF.

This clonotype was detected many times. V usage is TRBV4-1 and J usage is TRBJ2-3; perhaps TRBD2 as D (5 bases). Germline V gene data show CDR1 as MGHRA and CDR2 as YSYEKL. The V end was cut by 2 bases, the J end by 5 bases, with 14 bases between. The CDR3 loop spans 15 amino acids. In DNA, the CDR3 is TGCGCCAGCAGCCAATTAGGCGGGCCTCAAGATACGCAGTATTTT. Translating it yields CASSQLGGPQDTQYF.

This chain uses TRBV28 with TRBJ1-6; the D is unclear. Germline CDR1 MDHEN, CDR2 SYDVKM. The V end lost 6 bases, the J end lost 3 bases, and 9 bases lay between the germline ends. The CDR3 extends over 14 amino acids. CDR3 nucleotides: TGTGCCAGCAGAACTGGCAACTATAATTCACCCCTCCACTTT. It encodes CASRTGNYNSPLHF. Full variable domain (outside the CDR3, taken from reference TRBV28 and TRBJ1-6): DVKVTQSSRYLVKRTGEKVFLECVQDMDHENMFWYRQDPGLGLRLIYFSYDVKMKEKGDIPEGYSVSREKKERFSLILESASTNQTSMYLCASRTGNYNSPLHFGNGTRLTVT.

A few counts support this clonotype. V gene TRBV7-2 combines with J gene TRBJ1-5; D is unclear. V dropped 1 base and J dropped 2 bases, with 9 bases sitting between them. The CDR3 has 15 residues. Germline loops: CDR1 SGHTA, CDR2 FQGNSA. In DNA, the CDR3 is TGTGCCAGCAGCTTAGGAGGTCCTGGCAATCAGCCCCAGCATTTT. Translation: CASSLGGPGNQPQHF.

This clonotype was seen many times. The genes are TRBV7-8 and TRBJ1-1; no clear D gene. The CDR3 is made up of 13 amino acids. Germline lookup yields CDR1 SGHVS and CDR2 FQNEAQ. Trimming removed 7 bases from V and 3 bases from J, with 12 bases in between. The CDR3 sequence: CASTEPKDTEAFF. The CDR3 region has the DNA TGTGCCAGCACCGAACCGAAGGACACTGAAGCTTTCTTT.

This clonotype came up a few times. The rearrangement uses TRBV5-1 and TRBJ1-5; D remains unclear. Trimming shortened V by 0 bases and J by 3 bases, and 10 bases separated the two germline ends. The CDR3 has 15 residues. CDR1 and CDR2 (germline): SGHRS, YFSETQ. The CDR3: CASSLVSGYNQPQHF. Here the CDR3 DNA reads TGCGCCAGCAGCTTGGTGTCTGGGTACAATCAGCCCCAGCATTTT.

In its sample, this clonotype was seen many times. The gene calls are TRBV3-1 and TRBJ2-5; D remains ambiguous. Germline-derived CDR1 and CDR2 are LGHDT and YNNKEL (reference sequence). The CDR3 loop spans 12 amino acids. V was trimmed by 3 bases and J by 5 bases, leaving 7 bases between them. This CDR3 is CASSQLRETQYF. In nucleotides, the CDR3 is TGTGCCAGCAGCCAGTTGCGGGAGACCCAGTACTTC.

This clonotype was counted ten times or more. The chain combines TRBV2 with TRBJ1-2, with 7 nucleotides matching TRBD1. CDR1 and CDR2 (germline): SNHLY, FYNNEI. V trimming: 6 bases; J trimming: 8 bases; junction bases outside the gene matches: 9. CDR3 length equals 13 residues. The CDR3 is CASRFGQGDGYTF. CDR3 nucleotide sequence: TGTGCCAGCAGATTCGGGCAGGGGGACGGCTACACCTTC.

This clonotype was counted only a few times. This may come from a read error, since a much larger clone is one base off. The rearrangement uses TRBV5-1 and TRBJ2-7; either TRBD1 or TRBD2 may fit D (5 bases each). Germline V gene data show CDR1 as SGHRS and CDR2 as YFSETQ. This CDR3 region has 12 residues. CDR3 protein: CASSEGLYEPYF. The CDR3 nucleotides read TGCGCCAGCAGCGAGGGGCTCTACGAGCCGTACTTC.

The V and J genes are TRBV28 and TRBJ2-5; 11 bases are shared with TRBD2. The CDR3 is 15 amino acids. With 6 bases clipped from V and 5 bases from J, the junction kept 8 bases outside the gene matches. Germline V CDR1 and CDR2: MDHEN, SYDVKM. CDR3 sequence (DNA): TGTGCCAGCAGCTTAACTAGCGGGAGACGGGAGACCCAGTACTTC. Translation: CASSLTSGRRETQYF.